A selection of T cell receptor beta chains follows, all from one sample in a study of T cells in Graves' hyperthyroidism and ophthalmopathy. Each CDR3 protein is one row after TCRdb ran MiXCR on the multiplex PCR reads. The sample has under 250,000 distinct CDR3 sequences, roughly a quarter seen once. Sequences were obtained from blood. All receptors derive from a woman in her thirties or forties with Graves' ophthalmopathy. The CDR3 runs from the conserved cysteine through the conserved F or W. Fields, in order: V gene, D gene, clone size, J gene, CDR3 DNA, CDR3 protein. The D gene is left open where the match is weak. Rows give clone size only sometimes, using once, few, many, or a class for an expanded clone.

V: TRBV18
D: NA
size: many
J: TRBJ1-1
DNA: TGTGCCAGCTCACCACGTAGGCAGGTAAACACTGAAGCTTTCTTT
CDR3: CASSPRRQVNTEAFF

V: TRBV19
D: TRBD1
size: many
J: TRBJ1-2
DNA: TGTGCCAGTAACCCGACAGGGGTTGGCTATGGCTACACCTTC
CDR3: CASNPTGVGYGYTF

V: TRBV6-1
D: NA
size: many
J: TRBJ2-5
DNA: TGTGCCAGCAGCCCCCTGGTAGGATCTCAAGAGACCCAGTACTTC
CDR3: CASSPLVGSQETQYF

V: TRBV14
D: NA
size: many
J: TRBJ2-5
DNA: TGTGCCAGCAGCGGCACGGAAATGAACTTCCAAGAGACCCAGTACTTC
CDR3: CASSGTEMNFQETQYF

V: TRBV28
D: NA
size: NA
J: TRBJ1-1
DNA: TGTGCCAGCAGTTTCACAGGAATGGTAATGAACACTGAATCTTCCTTT
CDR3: CASSFTGMVMNTESSF

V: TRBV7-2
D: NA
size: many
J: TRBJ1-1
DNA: TGTGCCAGCAGCGCCACACGGGCGGGGGGGAAAGCTTTCTTT
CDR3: CASSATRAGGKAFF

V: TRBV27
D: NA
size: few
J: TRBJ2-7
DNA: TGTGCCAGCAGTTCAACCGGGGCGTCCTACGAGCAGTACTTC
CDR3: CASSSTGASYEQYF

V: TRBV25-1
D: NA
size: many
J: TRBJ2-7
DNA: TGTGCCAGCAGTGAACGGCAGGGGGGCTACGAGCAGTACTTC
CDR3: CASSERQGGYEQYF

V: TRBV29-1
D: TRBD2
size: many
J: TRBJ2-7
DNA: TGCAGCGTTGAGGCATTAAGCGGGAGGGCTACGAAGCAGTACTTC
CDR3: CSVEALSGRATKQYF

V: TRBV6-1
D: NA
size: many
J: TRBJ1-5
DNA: TGTGCCAGCAGTGAGGGGTTGGGGGGTTGGGGCAATCAGTCCCAGCATTTT
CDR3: CASSEGLGGWGNQSQHF

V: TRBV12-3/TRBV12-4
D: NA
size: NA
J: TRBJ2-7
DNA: TGTGCCAGCAGTTTAGCGAGATGGGGGCCGACTGTCGAGCAGTACTTC
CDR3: CASSLARWGPTVEQYF